What follows are 25 T cell receptor beta chains derived from one specimen sequenced in a study of CD4 T cells in relation to SARS-CoV-2 and coronaviruses. No cognate antigen is known for these TCRs. This table comes from immunoSEQ multiplex PCR, and its TCRdb copy is limited to in-frame clones, with some not included. This sample yields about 36,000 clones, of which over 70% are seen a single time; roughly 2.8% belongs to the top ten. The specimen sequenced was memory CD4+ T cells from PBMCs, cultured in vitro. The receptors were sampled from an adult with COVID-19.

The chain employs TRBV10-3 and TRBJ2-7, with 10 bases matching TRBD2. The length of the CDR3 is 16 residues. The germline gives CDR1 ENHRY, CDR2 SYGVKD. V was pared by 3 bases and J by 3 bases, with 8 bases of the junction left unmatched. The CDR3 is CAISDSRTSGNYEQYF. DNA for the CDR3: TGTGCCATCAGTGATTCCCGGACTAGCGGTAACTACGAGCAGTACTTC.

V gene TRBV27 combines with J gene TRBJ1-2; D remains unclear. Germline lookup yields CDR1 MNHEY and CDR2 SMNVEV (reference sequence). The CDR3 is made up of 15 amino acids. V shed 3 bases and J shed 6 bases, with 17 bases lying between them. Here the CDR3 DNA reads TGTGCCAGCAGTTTGTCGACGGGGATGGTAGATGGCTACACCTTC. This gives the protein CASSLSTGMVDGYTF.

Only one count was recorded for this clone. V usage is TRBV27 and J usage is TRBJ2-1, with D possibly TRBD1 on 5 matching bases. The CDR3 has 14 amino acids. CDR1 is MNHEY, CDR2 SMNVEV, per germline (reference sequence). The V end was cut by 11 bases, the J end by 9 bases, with 23 bases between. The CDR3 nucleotides are TGTGCCGCCTCCCAGGGTATGGCTATGGGTGAGCAGTTCTTC. This sequence encodes CAASQGMAMGEQFF.

CDR3 sequence (DNA): TGTGCCAGCAGCGTAGGATCGGGGGCGGCCACCTCCTACAATGAGCAGTTCTTC. It translates to CASSVGSGAATSYNEQFF. The chain is built from TRBV9 and TRBJ2-1; D tentatively reads TRBD1 or TRBD2 (6 bases each). Per germline, CDR1 SGDLS and CDR2 YYNGEE. CDR3 size: 18 residues. V gave up 0 bases and J gave up 0 bases, with 16 bases separating them.

This clone has only one observation. The rearrangement uses TRBV5-1 and TRBJ2-6; D uncertain. The CDR3 has 16 amino acids. The germline gives CDR1 SGHRS, CDR2 YFSETQ. V was shortened by 0 bases and J by 0 bases, with 7 bases between the two germline ends. CDR3 nucleotides: TGCGCCAGCAGCTTGGACCAGAGCTCTGGGGCCAACGTCCTGACTTTC. It is translated as CASSLDQSSGANVLTF.

This clone is medium-sized within its sample. The chain recombines TRBV10-3 with TRBJ1-5, with D possibly matching TRBD1 (5 bases). This CDR3 region has 17 residues. Germline V gene sequence: CDR1 ENHRY, CDR2 SYGVKD. V gave up 0 bases and J gave up 1 base, with 13 bases separating them. CDR3 in DNA: TGTGCCATCAGTGAGTCCGTCGGGACCAGGAGCAATCAGCCCCAGCATTTT. Translating it yields CAISESVGTRSNQPQHF.

The V call is TRBV28, the J call TRBJ1-5, with 8 nucleotides matching TRBD1. Germline CDR1 reads MDHEN; CDR2 reads SYDVKM. J gave up 5 bases and V 6 bases, and 12 bases lay outside the gene matches. CDR3 length: 16 amino acids. CDR3 nucleotides: TGTGCCAGCAGCCTTATCAGGGGGCTAGGCGATCAGCCCCAGCATTTT. Translating gives CASSLIRGLGDQPQHF.

The gene calls are TRBV4-2 and TRBJ2-3, with TRBD2 identical over 12 bases. The CDR3 runs to 17 residues. V was pared by 4 bases and J by 3 bases, with 8 bases of the junction left unmatched. Germline V gene lookup returns CDR1 LGHNA and CDR2 YNFKEQ. CDR3 coding DNA: TGTGCCAGCAGCCGTGCGGGACTAGCGGGTGGAACAGATACGCAGTATTTT. Its translation is CASSRAGLAGGTDTQYF.

The chain is built from TRBV28 and TRBJ2-2; possibly TRBD2 for D (6 bases). CDR1 is MDHEN, CDR2 SYDVKM, per germline. V was shortened by 8 bases and J by 1 base, with 17 bases between the two germline ends. CDR3 length equals 16 residues. The CDR3 is CASLTSILVNTGELFF. CDR3 sequence (DNA): TGTGCCAGCTTGACTAGTATCCTTGTGAACACCGGGGAGCTGTTTTTT.

The chain joins TRBV10-3 to TRBJ1-2, with D unclear. The CDR3 totals 11 residues. Trimming stripped 7 bases from V and 8 bases from J, with 11 bases between. Looked up from germline, CDR1 is ENHRY and CDR2 is SYGVKD. CDR3 DNA sequence: TGTGCCATCACGCGCGGAGGCGGCTACACCTTC. This sequence encodes CAITRGGGYTF.

The J gene is TRBJ2-7, the V gene TRBV7-2; 9 bases map to TRBD2. J gave up 5 bases and V 2 bases, and 13 bases lay outside the gene matches. Germline CDR1 SGHTA, CDR2 FQGNSA. The CDR3 runs to 17 residues. CDR3 amino acids: CASSLPLGASGTNEQYF. CDR3 DNA: TGTGCCAGCAGCTTACCCCTAGGGGCTAGCGGGACAAACGAGCAGTACTTC.

This clone is a singleton in its sample. The chain couples TRBV28 to TRBJ2-3, with D uncertain. Deletions cut 6 bases from V and 3 bases from J, with 4 bases between. The CDR3 consists of 11 residues. CDR1 and CDR2 from the germline V gene are MDHEN and SYDVKM. The CDR3 here is CASRATDTQYF. CDR3 bases: TGTGCCAGCAGGGCAACAGATACGCAGTATTTT.

The chain couples TRBV14 to TRBJ1-1; D is unclear. Per the germline V gene, CDR1 is SGHDN and CDR2 is FVKESK. CDR3 length: 14 amino acids. Between the trimmed V and J ends, which lost 4 bases and 0 bases, there was a span of 9 bases. The CDR3 DNA follows: TGTGCCAGCAGCCGCTCCAATATGAACACTGAAGCTTTCTTT. As protein: CASSRSNMNTEAFF.

The chain combines TRBV9 with TRBJ2-7; 8 bases agree with TRBD2. The CDR3 is 13 residues long. V shed 3 bases and J 5 bases; nucleotides not matched to a gene: 4. Germline V lookup: CDR1 SGDLS, CDR2 YYNGEE. CDR3: CASSAGGRHEQYF. The CDR3 DNA sequence: TGTGCCAGCAGCGCGGGAGGGCGGCACGAGCAGTACTTC.

The chain uses TRBV5-1 and TRBJ2-5; 8 bases agree with TRBD2. The germline V gene has CDR1 SGHRS and CDR2 YFSETQ. This CDR3 comprises 16 residues. Trimming at V came to 4 bases and at J to 2 bases, leaving 10 bases not matched to a gene. DNA for the CDR3: TGCGCCAGCAGCCGGGGGGGGGTAGCGGAACAAGAGACCCAGTACTTC. This translates into CASSRGGVAEQETQYF.

Written as DNA, the CDR3 is TGCGCCAGCAGCAGATCGTTCGGGACTAGCGGGATGGGGACCCAGTACTTC. Translated: CASSRSFGTSGMGTQYF. This chain links TRBV5-1 with TRBJ2-5; 13 positions match TRBD2. This CDR3 region has 17 residues. Germline-derived CDR1 and CDR2 are SGHRS and YFSETQ. With V trimmed by 4 bases and J by 7 bases, 13 bases remained unmatched.

The chain employs TRBV6-4 and TRBJ2-1; perhaps TRBD2 as D (5 bases). The CDR3 contains 14 residues. From germline, CDR1 is MRHNA and CDR2 SNTAGT. Trimming took 3 bases from V and 6 from J, leaving 12 bases between them. This CDR3 is CASSEQASLNEQFF. The CDR3 nucleotides read TGTGCCAGCAGTGAACAAGCTAGCCTCAATGAGCAGTTCTTC.

Only one count was recorded for this clone. The chain combines TRBV5-1 with TRBJ1-3, with D possibly TRBD1 on 5 matching bases. The CDR3 has 17 residues. Germline-derived CDR1 and CDR2 are SGHRS and YFSETQ. The germline V and J ends were trimmed by 1 base and 1 base, with 15 bases remaining between them. The CDR3 loop is CASSLSGRAISGNTIYF. The DNA of the CDR3 is TGCGCCAGCAGCTTGAGCGGCAGGGCAATATCTGGAAACACCATATATTTT.

The chain is built from TRBV5-5 and TRBJ2-7, with D tentatively TRBD1 (5 bases). V dropped 2 bases and J dropped 0 bases, with 15 bases sitting between them. The CDR3 runs to 16 residues. Germline V gene sequence: CDR1 SGHKS, CDR2 YYEKEE (reference sequence). CDR3 sequence reads: CASSFGDSPNSYEQYF. The CDR3 nucleotides read TGTGCCAGCAGCTTCGGAGACAGTCCAAACTCCTACGAGCAGTACTTC.

This rearrangement joins TRBV5-1 to TRBJ2-1; 7 nucleotides agree with TRBD2. CDR1 SGHRS and CDR2 YFSETQ come from the germline V gene. With 6 bases clipped from V and 0 bases from J, the junction kept 12 bases outside the gene matches. This CDR3 comprises 17 residues. CDR3 DNA: TGCGCCAGCACGCCTCTCGTAGCGGGTAGCTCCTACAATGAGCAGTTCTTC. Translated, it gives CASTPLVAGSSYNEQFF.

J is TRBJ1-1 and V is TRBV2; TRBD1 might be the D (5 bases). Per germline, CDR1 SNHLY and CDR2 FYNNEI. This CDR3 is 18 amino acids long. V shed 3 bases and J shed 0 bases, with 20 bases lying between them. The CDR3 DNA is TGTGCCAGCAGTGACCCACAAGCGACCGGGACTCTGAACACTGAAGCTTTCTTT. This translates into CASSDPQATGTLNTEAFF. The variable domain in full, with the rest retrieved from reference TRBV2 and TRBJ1-1, is EPEVTQTPSHQVTQMGQEVILRCVPISNHLYFYWYRQILGQKVEFLVSFYNNEISEKSEIFDDQFSVERPDGSNFTLKIRSTKLEDSAMYFCASSDPQATGTLNTEAFFGQGTRLTVV.

V gene TRBV2 combines with J gene TRBJ1-5; no reliable D call. Trimming took 7 bases from V and 5 from J, leaving 15 bases between them. The CDR3 is 14 amino acids. CDR1 SNHLY and CDR2 FYNNEI come from the germline V gene. Here the CDR3 DNA reads TGTGCCAGCAATAGAAGGGAGGATCATCAGCCCCAGCATTTT. Amino acid sequence: CASNRREDHQPQHF.

The chain joins TRBV28 to TRBJ2-1, with TRBD1 as a possible D gene (5 bases). Trimming pared 2 bases from V and 3 bases from J, leaving 8 bases between. Germline values: CDR1 MDHEN, CDR2 SYDVKM. The CDR3 has 14 amino acids. The DNA for the CDR3 is TGTGCCAGCAGTTTAGGGGCAGTCTACAATGAGCAGTTCTTC. Protein: CASSLGAVYNEQFF.

The chain uses TRBV6-6 and TRBJ2-7, with D perhaps being TRBD1 or TRBD2 (5 bases each). This CDR3 region has 11 residues. CDR1 and CDR2 (germline): MNHNY, SVGAGI (reference sequence). V dropped 3 bases and J dropped 6 bases, with 6 bases sitting between them. The CDR3 region has the DNA TGTGCCAGCAGTTATGGGGGCGAGCAGTACTTC. Translation gives CASSYGGEQYF.

J is TRBJ2-7 and V is TRBV18; 10 nucleotides align to TRBD1. Germline CDR1 reads KGHSH; CDR2 reads LQKENI. This CDR3 has 15 amino acids. Trimming at V came to 5 bases and at J to 1 base, leaving 5 bases not matched to a gene. CDR3: CASSSGTGVSYEQYF. CDR3 nucleotides: TGTGCCAGCTCATCCGGGACAGGGGTGTCCTACGAGCAGTACTTC.